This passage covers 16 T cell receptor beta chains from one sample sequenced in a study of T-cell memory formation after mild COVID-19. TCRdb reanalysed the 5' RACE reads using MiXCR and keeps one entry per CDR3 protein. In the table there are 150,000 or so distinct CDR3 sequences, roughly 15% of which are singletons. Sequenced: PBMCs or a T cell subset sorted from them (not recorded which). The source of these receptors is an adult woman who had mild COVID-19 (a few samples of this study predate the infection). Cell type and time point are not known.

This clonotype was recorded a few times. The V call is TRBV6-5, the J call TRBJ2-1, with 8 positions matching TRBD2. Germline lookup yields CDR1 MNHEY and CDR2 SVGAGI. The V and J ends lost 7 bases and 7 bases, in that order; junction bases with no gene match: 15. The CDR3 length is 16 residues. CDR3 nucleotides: TGTGCCAGCACCCGTTCTGTAGCGGGGCAGGGGAATGAGCAGTTCTTC. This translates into CASTRSVAGQGNEQFF.

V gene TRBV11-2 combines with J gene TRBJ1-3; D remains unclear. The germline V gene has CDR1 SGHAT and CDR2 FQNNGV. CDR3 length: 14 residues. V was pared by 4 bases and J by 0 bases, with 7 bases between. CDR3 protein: CASSSVSSGNTIYF. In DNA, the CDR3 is TGTGCCAGCAGCTCCGTCTCCTCTGGAAACACCATATATTTT.

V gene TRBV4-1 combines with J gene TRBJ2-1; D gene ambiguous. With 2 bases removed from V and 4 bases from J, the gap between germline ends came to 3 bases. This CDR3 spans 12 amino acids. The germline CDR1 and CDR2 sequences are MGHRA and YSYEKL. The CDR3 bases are TGCGCCAGCAGCCAACTGTACAATGAGCAGTTCTTC. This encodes CASSQLYNEQFF.

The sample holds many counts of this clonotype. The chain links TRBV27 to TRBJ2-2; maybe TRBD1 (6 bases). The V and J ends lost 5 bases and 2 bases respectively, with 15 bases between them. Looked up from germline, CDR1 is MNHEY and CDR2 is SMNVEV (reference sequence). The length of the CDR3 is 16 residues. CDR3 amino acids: CASSPQGTTNTGELFF. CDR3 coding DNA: TGTGCCAGCAGTCCGCAAGGGACAACTAACACCGGGGAGCTGTTTTTT.

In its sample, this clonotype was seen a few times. This CDR3 is CASSFVAGSDNEQFF. The CDR3 region has the DNA TGTGCCAGCAGCTTCGTAGCGGGTTCCGACAATGAGCAGTTCTTC. This chain links TRBV7-3 with TRBJ2-1; TRBD2 matches at 7 bases. Germline CDR1 reads SGHTA; CDR2 reads FQGTGA. Trimming took 3 bases from V and 5 from J; bases not matched to a gene: 7. The CDR3 extends over 15 amino acids.

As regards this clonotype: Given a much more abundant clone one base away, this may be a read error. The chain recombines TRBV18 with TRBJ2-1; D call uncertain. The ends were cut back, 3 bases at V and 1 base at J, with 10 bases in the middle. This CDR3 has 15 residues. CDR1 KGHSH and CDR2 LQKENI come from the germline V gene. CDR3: CASSPLPRSYNEQFF. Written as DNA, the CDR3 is TGTGCCAGCTCACCCCTCCCAAGATCCTACAATGAGCAGTTCTTC.

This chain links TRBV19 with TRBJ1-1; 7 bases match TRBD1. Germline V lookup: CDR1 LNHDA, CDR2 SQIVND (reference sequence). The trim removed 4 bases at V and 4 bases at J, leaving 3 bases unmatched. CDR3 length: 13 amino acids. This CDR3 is CASSNTGVTEAFF. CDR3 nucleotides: TGTGCCAGTAGTAACACAGGGGTCACTGAAGCTTTCTTT.

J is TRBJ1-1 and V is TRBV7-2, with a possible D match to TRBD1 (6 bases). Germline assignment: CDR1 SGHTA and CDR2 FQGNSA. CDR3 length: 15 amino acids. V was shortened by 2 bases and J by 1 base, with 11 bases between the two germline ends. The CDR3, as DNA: TGTGCCAGCAGCTTATGGACAGCTTCGAACACTGAAGCTTTCTTT. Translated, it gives CASSLWTASNTEAFF.

The CDR3 bases are TGTGCCAGCAGCTTGGTGAGGGTGGATGGCTACACCTTC. Protein: CASSLVRVDGYTF. V usage is TRBV7-9 and J usage is TRBJ1-2; D remains unclear. The CDR3 is made up of 13 amino acids. The germline gives CDR1 SEHNR, CDR2 FQNEAQ (reference sequence). Trimming took off 3 bases at V and 6 bases at J, with 11 bases between the two ends.

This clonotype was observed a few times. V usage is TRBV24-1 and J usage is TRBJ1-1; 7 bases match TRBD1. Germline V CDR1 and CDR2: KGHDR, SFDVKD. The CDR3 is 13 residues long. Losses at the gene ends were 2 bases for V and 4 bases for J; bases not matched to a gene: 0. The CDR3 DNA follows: TGTGCCACCAGTGATTCAGGGGGCACTGAAGCTTTCTTT. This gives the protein CATSDSGGTEAFF.

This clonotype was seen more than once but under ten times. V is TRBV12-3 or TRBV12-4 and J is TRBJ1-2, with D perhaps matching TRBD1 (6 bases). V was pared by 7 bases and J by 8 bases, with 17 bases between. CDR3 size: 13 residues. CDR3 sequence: CASNTMGTIGYTF. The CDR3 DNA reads TGTGCCAGCAACACAATGGGGACAATCGGCTACACCTTC.

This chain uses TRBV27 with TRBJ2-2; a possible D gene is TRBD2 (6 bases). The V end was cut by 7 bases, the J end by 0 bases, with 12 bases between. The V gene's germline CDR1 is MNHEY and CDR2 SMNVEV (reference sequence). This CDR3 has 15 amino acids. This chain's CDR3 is CASTPGTSNTGELFF. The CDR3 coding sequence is TGTGCCAGCACCCCCGGGACTTCGAACACCGGGGAGCTGTTTTTT.

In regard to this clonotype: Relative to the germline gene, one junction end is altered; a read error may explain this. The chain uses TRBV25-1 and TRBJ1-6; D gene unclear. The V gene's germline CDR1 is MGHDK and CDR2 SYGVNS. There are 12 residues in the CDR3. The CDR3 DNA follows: TGTGCCAGCAGTGAGGGGAATTCGCCCCTCCACTTT. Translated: CASSEGNSPLHF.

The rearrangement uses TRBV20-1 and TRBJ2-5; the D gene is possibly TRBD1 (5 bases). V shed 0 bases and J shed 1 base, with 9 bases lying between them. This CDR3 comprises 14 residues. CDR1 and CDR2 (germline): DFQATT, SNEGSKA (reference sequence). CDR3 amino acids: CSARDWGSQETQYF. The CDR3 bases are TGCAGTGCTAGAGATTGGGGCAGCCAAGAGACCCAGTACTTC.

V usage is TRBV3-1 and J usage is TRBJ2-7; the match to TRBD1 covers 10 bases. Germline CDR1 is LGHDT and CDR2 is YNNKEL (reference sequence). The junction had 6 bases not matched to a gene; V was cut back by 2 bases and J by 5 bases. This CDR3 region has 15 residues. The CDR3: CASSQPGTGADEQYF. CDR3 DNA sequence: TGTGCCAGCAGCCAACCCGGGACAGGGGCCGACGAGCAGTACTTC.

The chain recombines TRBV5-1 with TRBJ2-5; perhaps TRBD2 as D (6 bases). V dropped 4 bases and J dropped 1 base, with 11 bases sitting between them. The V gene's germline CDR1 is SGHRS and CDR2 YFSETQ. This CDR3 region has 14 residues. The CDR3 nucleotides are TGCGCCAGCAGCGGCGGGGACCTCCAAGAGACCCAGTACTTC. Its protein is CASSGGDLQETQYF.